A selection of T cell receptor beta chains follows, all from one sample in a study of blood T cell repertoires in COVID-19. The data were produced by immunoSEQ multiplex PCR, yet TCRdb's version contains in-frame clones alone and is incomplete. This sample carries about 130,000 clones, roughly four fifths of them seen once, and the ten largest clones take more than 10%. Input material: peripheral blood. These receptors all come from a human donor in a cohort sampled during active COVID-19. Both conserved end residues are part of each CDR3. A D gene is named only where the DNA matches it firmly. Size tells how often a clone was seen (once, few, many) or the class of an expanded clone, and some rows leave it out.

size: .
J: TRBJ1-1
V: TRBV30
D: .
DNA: TGTGCCTGGAGTGTACAAGTGGGGGGTTGGACTGAAGCTTTCTTT
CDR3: CAWSVQVGGWTEAFF

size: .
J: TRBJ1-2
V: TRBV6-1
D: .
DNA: TGTGCCAGCAGTGAAGGAGGGATGAACTATGGCTACACCTTC
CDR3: CASSEGGMNYGYTF

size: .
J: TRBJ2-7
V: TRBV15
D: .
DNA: TGTGCCACCAGCAGAGGCAACAGGGAAGCTGGAGAGCAGTACTTC
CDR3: CATSRGNREAGEQYF

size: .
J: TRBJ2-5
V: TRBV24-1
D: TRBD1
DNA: TGTGCCACCAGTGATTCTGGACAGGGTTACCAAGAGACCCAGTACTTC
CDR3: CATSDSGQGYQETQYF

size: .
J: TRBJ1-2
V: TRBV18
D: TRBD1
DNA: TGTGCCAGCTCACCTGGGACAGGGTTGCACACCTTC
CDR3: CASSPGTGLHTF

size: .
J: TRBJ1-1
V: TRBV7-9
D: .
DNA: TGTGCCAGCAGCTTAGAGGCAGGGCGGGCTTTCTTT
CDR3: CASSLEAGRAFF

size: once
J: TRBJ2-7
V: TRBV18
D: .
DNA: TGTGCCAGCTCACCGGGACAAAAATACGAGCAGTACTTC
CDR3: CASSPGQKYEQYF

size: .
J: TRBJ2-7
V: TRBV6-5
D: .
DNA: TGTGCCAGCAGGGACAGTTCGAGCTCCTACGAGCAGTACTTC
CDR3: CASRDSSSSYEQYF

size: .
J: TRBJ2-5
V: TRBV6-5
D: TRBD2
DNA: TGTGCCAGCAGTTATGGTAGCGGGGGGGCCGGGGAGACCCAGTACTTC
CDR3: CASSYGSGGAGETQYF

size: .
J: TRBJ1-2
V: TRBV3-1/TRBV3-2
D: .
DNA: TGTGCCAGCAGCCTCTCTAGGGGGGGCGCTGGGGGCTACACCTTC
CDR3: CASSLSRGGAGGYTF

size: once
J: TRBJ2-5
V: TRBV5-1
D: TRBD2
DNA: TGCGCCAGCAGCGCCGGGACTAGTCCCACCGAGACCCAGTACTTC
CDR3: CASSAGTSPTETQYF

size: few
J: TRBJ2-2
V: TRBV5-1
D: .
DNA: TGCGCCAGCAGCTTGTGGGGGGATCTTAACACCGGGGAGCTGTTTTTT
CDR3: CASSLWGDLNTGELFF

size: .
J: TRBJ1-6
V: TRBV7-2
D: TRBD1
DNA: TGTGCCAGCAGCTTAGTAGTAGGGGACAGGGGCACTTCACCCCTCCACTTT
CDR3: CASSLVVGDRGTSPLHF

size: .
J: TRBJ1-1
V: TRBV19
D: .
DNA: TGTGCCAGTCTCCAGGGTTCCACTGAAGCTTTCTTT
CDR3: CASLQGSTEAFF

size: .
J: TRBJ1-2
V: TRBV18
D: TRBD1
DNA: TGTGCCAGCTCACCACCAGACAGGGGGCATGGCTACACCTTC
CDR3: CASSPPDRGHGYTF

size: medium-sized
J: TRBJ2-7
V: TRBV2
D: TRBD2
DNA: TGTGCCAGCACTTTGGGACTAGCGGCCTACGAGCAGTACTTC
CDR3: CASTLGLAAYEQYF

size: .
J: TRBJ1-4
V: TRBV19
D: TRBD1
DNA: TGTGCCTCGGCGAGGGGACAGGGCATTGAAAAACTGTTTTTT
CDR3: CASARGQGIEKLFF

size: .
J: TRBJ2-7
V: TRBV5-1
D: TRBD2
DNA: TGCGCCAGCAGCCGCCAGGGAGGGGACGAGCAGTACTTC
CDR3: CASSRQGGDEQYF

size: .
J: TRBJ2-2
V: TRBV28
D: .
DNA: TGTGCCAGCAGTCGGGTCCACCAGCCGAACACCGGGGAGCTGTTTTTT
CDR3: CASSRVHQPNTGELFF

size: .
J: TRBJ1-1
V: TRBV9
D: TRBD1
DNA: TGTGCCAGCATCACCCCAAGGGAGCAGGGGGACACTGAAGCTTTCTTT
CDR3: CASITPREQGDTEAFF

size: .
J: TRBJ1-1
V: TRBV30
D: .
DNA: TGTGCCTGGAGTCCCGTGAACACTGAAGCTTTCTTT
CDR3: CAWSPVNTEAFF

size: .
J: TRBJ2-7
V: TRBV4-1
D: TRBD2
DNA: TGCGCCAGCAGCCCGACTAGCGGGGGGTCCCGCTCCTACGAGCAGTACTTC
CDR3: CASSPTSGGSRSYEQYF

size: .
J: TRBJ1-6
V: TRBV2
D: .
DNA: TGTGCCAGCAGTGAAGGGTACAACAATTCACCCCTCCACTTT
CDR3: CASSEGYNNSPLHF

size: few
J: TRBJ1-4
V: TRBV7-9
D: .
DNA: TGTGCCAGCAGGGGAGTAAATGAAAAACTGTTTTTT
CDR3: CASRGVNEKLFF

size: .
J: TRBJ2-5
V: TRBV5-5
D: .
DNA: TGTGCCAGCAGCTTTGGTAGCCTAGAGACCCAGTACTTC
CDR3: CASSFGSLETQYF

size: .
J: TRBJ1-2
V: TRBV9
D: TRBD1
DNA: TGTGCCAGCAGCGGACAGGGGGCCTATGGCTACACCTTC
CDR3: CASSGQGAYGYTF

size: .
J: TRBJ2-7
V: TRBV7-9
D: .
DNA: TGTGCCAGCAGCTTAGTAACAGGCGAGCAGTACTTC
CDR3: CASSLVTGEQYF

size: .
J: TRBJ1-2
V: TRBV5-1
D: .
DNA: TGCGCCAGCAGTTCTTATACTTCTAACTATGGCTACACCTTC
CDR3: CASSSYTSNYGYTF

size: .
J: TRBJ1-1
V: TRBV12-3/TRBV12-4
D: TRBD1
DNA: TGTGCCAGTCGCAGCGGGGGACAGACACGTTTCTTT
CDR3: CASRSGGQTRFF

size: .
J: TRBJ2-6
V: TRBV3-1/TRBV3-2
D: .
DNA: TGTGCCAGCAGCCGCCGGGGTTACGGGTCGCCTGGGGCCAACGTCCTGACTTTC
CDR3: CASSRRGYGSPGANVLTF

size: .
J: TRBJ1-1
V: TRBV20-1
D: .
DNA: TGCAGTGCTAGTCACAGGGCCGGCACTGAAGCTTTCTTT
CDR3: CSASHRAGTEAFF

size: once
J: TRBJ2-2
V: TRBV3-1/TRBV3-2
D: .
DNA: TGTGCCAGCAGCCAAGCCCTAGCCACCGGGGAGCTGTTTTTT
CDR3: CASSQALATGELFF

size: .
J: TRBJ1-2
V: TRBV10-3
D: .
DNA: TGTGCCATCAGGAGGACAGAATCCTATGGCTACACCTTC
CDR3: CAIRRTESYGYTF

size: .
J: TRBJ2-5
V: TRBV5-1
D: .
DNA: TGCGCCAGCAGCTTCCGGGACACCCAAGAGACCCAGTACTTC
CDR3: CASSFRDTQETQYF

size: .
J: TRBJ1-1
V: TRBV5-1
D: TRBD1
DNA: TGCGCCAGCAGCTCGGGACAGGGTCTAAATGCTTTCTTT
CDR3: CASSSGQGLNAFF

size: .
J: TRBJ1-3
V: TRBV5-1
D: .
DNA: TGCGCCAGCAGCCCGTCGTTTGGAAACACCATATATTTT
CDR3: CASSPSFGNTIYF

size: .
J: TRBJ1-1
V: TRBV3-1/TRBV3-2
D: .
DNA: TGTGCCAGCAGCCACCGGACACTTACTGAAGCTTTCTTT
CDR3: CASSHRTLTEAFF

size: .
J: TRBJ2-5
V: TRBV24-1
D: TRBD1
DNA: TGTGCCACCAGTGGGGGACAGGGGCCCCAAGAGACCCAGTACTTC
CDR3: CATSGGQGPQETQYF

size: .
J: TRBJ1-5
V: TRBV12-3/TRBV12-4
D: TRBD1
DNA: TGTGCCAGCAGCAGGGGGGCGAATCAGCCCCAGCATTTT
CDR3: CASSRGANQPQHF

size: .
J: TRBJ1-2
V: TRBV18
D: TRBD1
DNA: TGTGCCAGCTCACCACCGAAGGGGGCGGTAGGCTATGGCTACACCTTC
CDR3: CASSPPKGAVGYGYTF

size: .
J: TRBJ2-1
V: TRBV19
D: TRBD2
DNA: TGTGCCAGTAGGGGGACTAGCGGGTACTCTTACAATGAGCAGTTCTTC
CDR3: CASRGTSGYSYNEQFF

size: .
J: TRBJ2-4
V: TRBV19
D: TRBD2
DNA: TGTGCGACCGGGGGGGCCGGCAAAAACATTCAGTACTTC
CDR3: CATGGAGKNIQYF

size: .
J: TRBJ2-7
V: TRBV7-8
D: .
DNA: TGTGCCAGCAGCTTAGGGGCAAGAGTCTACGAGCAGTACTTC
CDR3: CASSLGARVYEQYF

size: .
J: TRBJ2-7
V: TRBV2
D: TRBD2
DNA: TGTGCCAGCAGAAGCGGGGGGGTAGGCGAGCAGTACTTC
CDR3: CASRSGGVGEQYF